Presented here are 28 T cell receptor beta chains from one specimen sequenced in a study of blood T cell repertoires in COVID-19. Repertoires were generated with immunoSEQ multiplex PCR, while TCRdb's copy carries only in-frame clones and drops some. The sample holds tens of thousands of clones, 82% seen once. Sequences were obtained from peripheral blood. Every receptor here comes from a human donor in a cohort sampled during active COVID-19.

The sample holds a few counts of this clone. The chain couples TRBV19 to TRBJ2-2, with 8 bases aligning to TRBD1. Germline loops: CDR1 LNHDA, CDR2 SQIVND (reference sequence). The CDR3 sequence is 15 residues long. The J segment lost 4 bases and the V segment lost 1 base, leaving 2 bases of the junction unmatched. In DNA form, the CDR3 reads TGTGCCAGTAGTATAGGGACAGGGATCACCGGGGAGCTGTTTTTT. This encodes CASSIGTGITGELFF.

The V call is TRBV5-4, the J call TRBJ2-3; 10 bases are shared with TRBD1. Germline-derived CDR1 and CDR2 are SGHNT and YYREEE (reference sequence). The CDR3 covers 17 residues. The V and J ends lost 4 bases and 4 bases, in that order; junction bases with no gene match: 12. CDR3 loop: CASSPPLGTGDPDTQYF. In nucleotides, the CDR3 is TGTGCCAGCAGCCCCCCCCTGGGGACAGGGGACCCAGATACGCAGTATTTT. Full variable domain (outside the CDR3, taken from reference TRBV5-4 and TRBJ2-3): ETGVTQSPTHLIKTRGQQVTLRCSSQSGHNTVSWYQQALGQGPQFIFQYYREEENGRGNFPPRFSGLQFPNYSSELNVNALELDDSALYLCASSPPLGTGDPDTQYFGPGTRLTVL.

This sequence joins TRBV18 and TRBJ2-1; D is ambiguous. CDR3 size: 14 residues. Germline assignment: CDR1 KGHSH and CDR2 LQKENI. Trimming stripped 2 bases from V and 3 bases from J, with 8 bases between. The CDR3 spells CASSPTLSYNEQFF. The CDR3 DNA reads as TGTGCCAGCTCACCAACCTTGAGCTACAATGAGCAGTTCTTC.

This chain connects TRBV24-1 to TRBJ1-2; D unclear. Trimming took 2 bases from V and 0 from J, leaving 6 bases between them. The germline gives CDR1 KGHDR, CDR2 SFDVKD. CDR3 length equals 14 residues. Here the CDR3 reads CATSDWQTNYGYTF. DNA of the CDR3: TGTGCCACCAGTGATTGGCAGACTAACTATGGCTACACCTTC.

The J gene is TRBJ2-7, the V gene TRBV4-1; tentative D call: TRBD2 (5 bases). This CDR3 is built from 13 residues. The V gene's germline CDR1 is MGHRA and CDR2 YSYEKL. Between the trimmed V and J ends, which lost 1 base and 4 bases, there was a span of 8 bases. This CDR3 is CASSQGEQYEQYF. CDR3 nucleotides: TGCGCCAGCAGCCAAGGGGAGCAGTACGAGCAGTACTTC.

The V and J genes are TRBV19 and TRBJ1-4; D is unresolved. Deletions cut 5 bases from V and 0 bases from J, with 10 bases between. Germline V lookup: CDR1 LNHDA, CDR2 SQIVND (reference sequence). The CDR3 is 15 amino acids. The CDR3 spells CASSLEAATNEKLFF. The CDR3 DNA reads as TGTGCCAGTAGTCTGGAGGCGGCAACTAATGAAAAACTGTTTTTT.

The chain joins TRBV5-4 to TRBJ1-1, with 8 positions matching TRBD1. The J segment lost 2 bases and the V segment lost 5 bases, leaving 2 bases of the junction unmatched. This CDR3 contains 13 residues. CDR1 and CDR2 (germline): SGHNT, YYREEE (reference sequence). The CDR3 protein is CASRQGGNTEAFF. For the CDR3, the DNA is TGTGCCAGCAGACAGGGGGGAAACACTGAAGCTTTCTTT. Drawing the rest from reference TRBV5-4 and TRBJ1-1, the complete variable domain is ETGVTQSPTHLIKTRGQQVTLRCSSQSGHNTVSWYQQALGQGPQFIFQYYREEENGRGNFPPRFSGLQFPNYSSELNVNALELDDSALYLCASRQGGNTEAFFGQGTRLTVV.

The rearrangement uses TRBV6-6 and TRBJ2-5; 9 bases are a match to TRBD1. V shed 6 bases and J 3 bases; nucleotides not matched to a gene: 8. The CDR3 contains 15 residues. The germline V gene encodes CDR1 MNHNY and CDR2 SVGAGI (reference sequence). The CDR3 DNA reads as TGTGCCAGCAGCGACCCGGACAGGGGCAAAGAGACCCAGTACTTC. Protein sequence: CASSDPDRGKETQYF.

V is TRBV9 and J is TRBJ1-3; D may be TRBD1 (5 bases). CDR3 size: 16 residues. The V end was cut by 0 bases, the J end by 0 bases, with 10 bases between. The V gene's germline CDR1 is SGDLS and CDR2 YYNGEE. CDR3 protein: CASSVAGHNSGNTIYF. CDR3 DNA: TGTGCCAGCAGCGTAGCAGGACATAACTCTGGAAACACCATATATTTT.

V usage is TRBV6-5 and J usage is TRBJ2-7; D remains unclear. The CDR3 has 13 residues. V shed 4 bases and J shed 6 bases, with 13 bases lying between them. CDR1 and CDR2 from the germline V gene are MNHEY and SVGAGI. Here the CDR3 DNA reads TGTGCCAGCAGTTCTTTACTACACGGCGAGCAGTACTTC. Its protein is CASSSLLHGEQYF.

V usage is TRBV6-5 and J usage is TRBJ1-6; 7 nucleotides align to TRBD1. Germline CDR1 MNHEY, CDR2 SVGAGI. Trimming at V came to 8 bases and at J to 4 bases, leaving 5 bases not matched to a gene. This CDR3 has 14 amino acids. The CDR3 sequence: CASSQGQYNSPLHF. In DNA form, the CDR3 reads TGTGCCAGCTCCCAGGGACAGTATAATTCACCCCTCCACTTT.

The rearrangement joins TRBV5-1 to TRBJ2-1; 10 nucleotides match TRBD2. CDR3 length: 16 amino acids. From germline, CDR1 is SGHRS and CDR2 YFSETQ. J was trimmed by 5 bases and V by 6 bases; bases with no gene match: 11. CDR3 DNA: TGCGCCAGCAACCCAGCCGGGACTAGCGTTAACAATGAGCAGTTCTTC. This gives the protein CASNPAGTSVNNEQFF.

This chain uses TRBV25-1 with TRBJ2-7; maybe TRBD1 (6 bases). CDR3 size: 13 residues. Germline V CDR1 and CDR2: MGHDK, SYGVNS. Trimming took 2 bases from V and 4 from J, leaving 9 bases between them. For the CDR3, the DNA is TGTGCCAGCAGTGAACAGGGGTCTTACGAGCAGTACTTC. Its translation: CASSEQGSYEQYF.

The V gene is TRBV10-1, the J gene TRBJ1-4; 9 nucleotides line up with TRBD1. The CDR3 sequence is 16 residues long. Looked up from germline, CDR1 is WNHNN and CDR2 is SYGVQD (reference sequence). The V and J ends lost 3 bases and 7 bases, in that order; junction bases with no gene match: 9. CDR3 protein: CASSDFRTGDSEKLFF. The CDR3 region has the DNA TGCGCCAGCAGTGATTTCCGGACAGGGGATTCTGAAAAACTGTTTTTT.

V and J are TRBV7-8 and TRBJ2-3; TRBD2 matches 10 bases. The junction had 4 bases not matched to a gene; V was cut back by 2 bases and J by 2 bases. Germline CDR1 reads SGHVS; CDR2 reads FQNEAQ. The CDR3 is 16 amino acids. The CDR3 reads CASSLTSGAFTDTQYF. In DNA form, the CDR3 reads TGTGCCAGCAGCTTAACTAGCGGGGCTTTCACAGATACGCAGTATTTT.

The chain couples TRBV27 to TRBJ2-5; 9 bases agree with TRBD2. CDR3 size: 18 residues. CDR1 MNHEY and CDR2 SMNVEV come from the germline V gene (reference sequence). The V segment lost 8 bases and the J segment 1 base; nucleotides outside the gene matches: 17. DNA for the CDR3: TGTGCCAGCCCAACCCCCATAGCGGGGGCCTCAATCCAAGAGACCCAGTACTTC. Amino acid sequence: CASPTPIAGASIQETQYF.

The chain joins TRBV4-2 to TRBJ2-7; no firm D call. From germline, CDR1 is LGHNA and CDR2 YNFKEQ. CDR3 length equals 12 residues. V lost 3 bases and J 3 bases, leaving 6 bases between the germline ends. CDR3 DNA: TGTGCCAGCAGCCACTCAGACTACGAGCAGTACTTC. Protein: CASSHSDYEQYF.

The rearrangement links TRBV10-1 to TRBJ2-7; a possible D gene is TRBD1 (7 bases). From germline, CDR1 is WNHNN and CDR2 SYGVQD (reference sequence). Trimming took off 0 bases at V and 5 bases at J, with 17 bases between the two ends. The CDR3 has 16 amino acids. This CDR3 reads CASSESGVRGADEQYF. The CDR3 DNA reads as TGCGCCAGCAGTGAGTCCGGCGTCAGGGGGGCGGACGAGCAGTACTTC.

The CDR3 region is CASSPLVGSYNEQFF. The CDR3 coding sequence is TGCGCCAGCAGCCCACTAGTCGGGTCCTACAATGAGCAGTTCTTC. The chain employs TRBV4-1 and TRBJ2-1, with a weak D call TRBD2 (5 bases). CDR3 length equals 15 residues. Germline lookup yields CDR1 MGHRA and CDR2 YSYEKL. The germline V and J ends were trimmed by 4 bases and 1 base, with 11 bases remaining between them.

The rearrangement uses TRBV3-1 (or the pseudogene TRBV3-2) and TRBJ1-1; D is unresolved. The germline CDR1 and CDR2 sequences are LGHDT and YNNKEL (reference sequence). V was cut by 6 bases and J by 5 bases, with 13 bases left in between. This CDR3 comprises 13 residues. The CDR3 nucleotides read TGTGCCAGCAGTCTCGGGGAGGAAACTGAAGCTTTCTTT. Translation: CASSLGEETEAFF.

J is TRBJ1-5 and V is TRBV2; D possibly corresponds to TRBD1 (5 bases). V lost 1 base, J lost 4 bases, and 11 bases lay in between. From germline, CDR1 is SNHLY and CDR2 FYNNEI. This CDR3 is built from 15 residues. The CDR3 is CASSEGRRGNQPQHF. CDR3 coding DNA: TGTGCCAGCAGTGAAGGGAGGAGGGGAAATCAGCCCCAGCATTTT.

The rearrangement joins TRBV29-1 to TRBJ1-1; TRBD1 agrees at 10 bases. Unmatched junction bases numbered 10, after V lost 5 bases and J lost 4 bases. Germline V lookup: CDR1 SQVTM, CDR2 ANQGSEA. The CDR3 extends over 15 amino acids. The CDR3 nucleotides are TGCAGCGTTATGACAGGGGGCGCGGAGGGCACTGAAGCTTTCTTT. Translation: CSVMTGGAEGTEAFF.

This clone was counted a single time. V gene TRBV2 combines with J gene TRBJ2-7, with D possibly matching TRBD1 (6 bases). Trimming took 6 bases from V and 1 from J, leaving 10 bases between them. This CDR3 has 13 amino acids. CDR1 and CDR2 (germline): SNHLY, FYNNEI. CDR3 sequence: CASRRTESYEQYF. CDR3 DNA: TGTGCCAGCAGGAGGACAGAGTCCTACGAGCAGTACTTC.

This clone was seen only a few times. This chain uses TRBV18 with TRBJ1-2; TRBD1 aligns across 9 bases. The CDR3 length is 14 residues. The V segment lost 3 bases and the J segment 3 bases; nucleotides outside the gene matches: 2. CDR1 KGHSH and CDR2 LQKENI come from the germline V gene. CDR3 in amino acids: CASSPRTGDYGYTF. DNA of the CDR3: TGTGCCAGCTCACCCCGGACAGGGGACTATGGCTACACCTTC.

The count of this clone is one. V usage is TRBV5-6 and J usage is TRBJ2-5; 8 nucleotides match TRBD1. CDR1 is SGHDT, CDR2 YYEEEE, per germline. The CDR3 sequence is 15 residues long. Trimming cost V 6 bases and J 5 bases; bases outside gene matches: 12. Here the CDR3 reads CASNVDRVRLETQYF. In nucleotides, the CDR3 is TGTGCCAGCAACGTGGACAGGGTGAGGTTGGAGACCCAGTACTTC.

The J gene is TRBJ2-5, the V gene TRBV6-1, with a tentative D call TRBD1 (6 bases). Germline V gene data show CDR1 as MNHNS and CDR2 as SASEGT. The V end lost 2 bases, the J end lost 3 bases, and 16 bases lay between the germline ends. The CDR3 extends over 16 amino acids. The CDR3 protein is CASSEFTGRRKETQYF. Here the CDR3 DNA reads TGTGCCAGCAGTGAATTTACAGGGCGGCGAAAAGAGACCCAGTACTTC.

DNA for the CDR3: TGCGCCAGCAGCTTTGCCGGGACTGCCGCCGGTGAAAAACTGTTTTTT. Amino acid sequence: CASSFAGTAAGEKLFF. This chain links TRBV5-1 with TRBJ1-4; TRBD1 might be the D (5 bases). Germline CDR1 is SGHRS and CDR2 is YFSETQ. V was clipped by 2 bases and J by 7 bases, with 18 bases between them. This CDR3 has 16 residues.

This chain connects TRBV2 to TRBJ1-4; TRBD1 agrees at 11 bases. The CDR3 is 14 residues long. The J segment lost 10 bases and the V segment lost 6 bases, leaving 7 bases of the junction unmatched. The germline V gene encodes CDR1 SNHLY and CDR2 FYNNEI. CDR3 residues: CASRPGTGGIKLFF. The DNA for the CDR3 is TGTGCCAGCAGGCCCGGGACAGGGGGGATAAAACTGTTTTTT.